This TCR beta chain is drawn from a study of shared clonotypes between healthy human individuals. Study-wide points: Clonotypes that were shared across a few donors made up roughly 5% of naive CD4 clonotypes. In contrast to clonotypes shared by all four donors, non-shared clonotypes had lower generation probabilities.

The V gene end was trimmed by 3 bases and the J gene end by 9 bases; junction bases not matched to a gene: 6. The length of the CDR3 is 14 residues. Germline CDR1 and CDR2: KGHSH and LQKENI. Measured with immunoSEQ multiplex PCR; TCRdb has only the in-frame clones, and not every one. The profile covers 2.3 million or so clones, with approximately 95% appearing a single time and about 0.41% taken by the ten largest. A note on this clone: Its antigen is unknown.

This sequence was found in a man younger than 35 in good health. Some clones in this sample may be carry-over from other donors' samples. Sequencing used naive CD4+ T cells from PBMCs. Subset specified: CD45RA+ positively selected. This chain links TRBV18 with TRBJ2-1, with 9 positions matching TRBD2. Written as DNA, the CDR3 is TGTGCCAGCTCACCGGTAGCGGGAGAGGGTGAGCAGTTCTTC. It translates to CASSPVAGEGEQFF.